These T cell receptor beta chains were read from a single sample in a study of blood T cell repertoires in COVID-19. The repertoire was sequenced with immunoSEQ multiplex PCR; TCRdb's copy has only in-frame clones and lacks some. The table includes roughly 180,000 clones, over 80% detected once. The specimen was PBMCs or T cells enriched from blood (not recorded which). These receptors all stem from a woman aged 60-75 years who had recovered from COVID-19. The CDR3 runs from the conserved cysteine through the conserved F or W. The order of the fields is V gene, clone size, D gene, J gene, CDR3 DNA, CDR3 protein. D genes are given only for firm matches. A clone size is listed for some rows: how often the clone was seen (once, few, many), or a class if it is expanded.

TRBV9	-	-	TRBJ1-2	TGTGCCAGCAGCGTAGGCCGACACTCTAACTATGGCTACACCTTC	CASSVGRHSNYGYTF
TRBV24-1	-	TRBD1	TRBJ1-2	TGTGCCACCAGTGCCAACGACAGGGTCTATGGCTACACCTTC	CATSANDRVYGYTF
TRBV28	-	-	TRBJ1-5	TGTGCCAGCAGGTCTGCAGGATACAATCAGCCCCAGCATTTT	CASRSAGYNQPQHF
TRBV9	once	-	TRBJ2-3	TGTGCCAGCAGCGTAGGGAGGCGGACCCCCACAGATACGCAGTATTTT	CASSVGRRTPTDTQYF
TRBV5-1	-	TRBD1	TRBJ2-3	TGCGCCAGCAGCCTGGACAGGGCAGATACGCAGTATTTT	CASSLDRADTQYF
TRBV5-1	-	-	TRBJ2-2	TGCGCCAGCAGCTTCGGGGGTGGGCCCGACGGGGAGCTGTTTTTT	CASSFGGGPDGELFF
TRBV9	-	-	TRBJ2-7	TGTGCCAGCAGCGTCGAGACGACAACCTCCTACGAGCAGTACTTC	CASSVETTTSYEQYF
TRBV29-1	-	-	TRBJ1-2	TGCAGCTTATCCAGGGTTGGGGCCGGAGACTATGGCTACACCTTC	CSLSRVGAGDYGYTF
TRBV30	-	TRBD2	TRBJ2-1	TGTGCCTGGAGACCACTAGCGGGGGGGCTGGATGAGCAGTTCTTC	CAWRPLAGGLDEQFF
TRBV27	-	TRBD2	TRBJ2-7	TGTGCCAGCAGTCCCCCGGGGGGGCACTCCTACGAGCAGTACTTC	CASSPPGGHSYEQYF
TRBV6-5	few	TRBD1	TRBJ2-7	TGTGCCAGCAGTTACGGACAGGGTCCCACCTACGAGCAGTACTTC	CASSYGQGPTYEQYF
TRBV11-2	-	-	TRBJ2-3	TGTGCCAGCAGCTTGGGAGACACAGATACGCAGTATTTT	CASSLGDTDTQYF
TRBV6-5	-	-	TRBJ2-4	TGTGCCAGCGGGCCTACAGGAACCAAAAACATTCAGTACTTC	CASGPTGTKNIQYF